These 28 T cell receptor beta chains came from one sample sequenced in a study of Ad26.COV2.S vaccination and SARS-CoV-2 variants. The treatment denotes: about 20 received Ad26.COV2.S at low or high dose, single or two shots; about five received placebo; per-sample allocation not given. Samples were taken on day 63 after the first vaccine or placebo injection. Only in-frame clones appear in the TCRdb table, and some are missing; sequencing was by immunoSEQ multiplex PCR. The sample holds 500,000 or so clones, roughly 85% seen once. The sample was peripheral blood, taken in a trial of Ad26.COV2.S vaccine versus placebo. The receptor source for this set is a person aged 18 to 59 who received the Ad26.COV2.S COVID-19 vaccine or a placebo.

The J gene is TRBJ1-1, the V gene TRBV7-3; D perhaps matches TRBD1 (5 bases). CDR1 SGHTA and CDR2 FQGTGA come from the germline V gene. The CDR3 consists of 13 residues. V lost 5 bases to trimming and J lost 7 bases, with 14 bases between them. CDR3 amino acids: CASSAGRGDEAFF. The CDR3 DNA follows: TGTGCCAGCAGCGCGGGACGTGGTGATGAAGCTTTCTTT.

The chain employs TRBV2 and TRBJ2-3, with D possibly TRBD2 on 6 matching bases. Trimming stripped 6 bases from V and 2 bases from J, with 15 bases between. CDR1 is SNHLY, CDR2 FYNNEI, per germline. The CDR3 covers 15 residues. The CDR3 DNA sequence: TGTGCCAGCAGCCCCTGGGGGACTTTCACAGATACGCAGTATTTT. Residues: CASSPWGTFTDTQYF. Variable domain in full (rest from reference TRBV2 and TRBJ2-3): EPEVTQTPSHQVTQMGQEVILRCVPISNHLYFYWYRQILGQKVEFLVSFYNNEISEKSEIFDDQFSVERPDGSNFTLKIRSTKLEDSAMYFCASSPWGTFTDTQYFGPGTRLTVL.

This chain links TRBV27 with TRBJ2-7; 7 nucleotides line up with TRBD1. This CDR3 comprises 13 residues. Per the germline V gene, CDR1 is MNHEY and CDR2 is SMNVEV (reference sequence). With V trimmed by 6 bases and J by 6 bases, 8 bases remained unmatched. Here the CDR3 DNA reads TGTGCCAGCAGATCGACAGGGTTTAGCGAGCAGTACTTC. This encodes CASRSTGFSEQYF.

This clone was counted once. The CDR3 nucleotides read TGTGCCAGCAGTTACTCCGGGGAGGGAATTTACGAGCAGTACTTC. It yields the protein CASSYSGEGIYEQYF. V gene TRBV6-2 or TRBV6-3 combines with J gene TRBJ2-7; 7 bases match TRBD2. This CDR3 comprises 15 residues. V shed 0 bases and J 4 bases; nucleotides not matched to a gene: 6. Per the germline V gene, CDR1 is MNHEY and CDR2 is SVGEGT.

This chain connects TRBV6-6 to TRBJ2-3; TRBD1 is a possible D gene (5 bases). The CDR3 length is 15 residues. CDR1 is MNHNY and CDR2 is SVGAGI in the germline V gene (reference sequence). V lost 6 bases and J 0 bases, leaving 13 bases between the germline ends. The CDR3 protein is CASSQGHPSTDTQYF. The CDR3 region has the DNA TGTGCCAGCAGCCAGGGTCATCCTAGCACAGATACGCAGTATTTT.

The V and J genes are TRBV9 and TRBJ2-7; no clear D. CDR3 length: 14 residues. Deletions cut 0 bases from V and 4 bases from J, with 11 bases between. Germline-derived CDR1 and CDR2 are SGDLS and YYNGEE. CDR3 sequence: CASSVAPGDYEQYF. CDR3 coding DNA: TGTGCCAGCAGCGTAGCGCCTGGAGATTACGAGCAGTACTTC.

The chain carries TRBV6-4 and TRBJ1-5; 10 bases align to TRBD1. This CDR3 comprises 18 residues. From germline, CDR1 is MRHNA and CDR2 SNTAGT. V trimming: 6 bases; J trimming: 2 bases; junction bases outside the gene matches: 13. The DNA for the CDR3 is TGTGCCAGCAGATCACCCGGGACAGGGGTTTTCGGCAATCAGCCCCAGCATTTT. It translates to CASRSPGTGVFGNQPQHF.

The rearrangement links TRBV19 to TRBJ2-5; 10 bases match TRBD2. V lost 6 bases, J lost 5 bases, and 9 bases stayed unmatched. The CDR3 is 15 amino acids. Per germline, CDR1 LNHDA and CDR2 SQIVND (reference sequence). The CDR3 spells CASRPASGRGETQYF. The CDR3 nucleotides are TGTGCCAGTAGACCAGCTAGCGGGAGAGGGGAGACCCAGTACTTC.

This clone has just one count. The gene calls are TRBV28 and TRBJ1-6, with D tentatively TRBD1 (6 bases). This CDR3 region has 16 residues. Germline assignment: CDR1 MDHEN and CDR2 SYDVKM. With 8 bases removed from V and 7 bases from J, the gap between germline ends came to 21 bases. The CDR3 region has the DNA TGTGCCAGCTGTCCCGGGGGGGGGCGCCCCAATTCACCCCTCCACTTT. Its translation is CASCPGGGRPNSPLHF. Supplemented by reference TRBV28 and TRBJ1-6, the full variable domain reads DVKVTQSSRYLVKRTGEKVFLECVQDMDHENMFWYRQDPGLGLRLIYFSYDVKMKEKGDIPEGYSVSREKKERFSLILESASTNQTSMYLCASCPGGGRPNSPLHFGNGTRLTVT.

Turning to this clone: This sample includes further DNA sequences coding for the same CDR3. The rearrangement links TRBV19 to TRBJ2-7; D is perhaps TRBD2 (6 bases). The germline CDR1 and CDR2 sequences are LNHDA and SQIVND (reference sequence). V was clipped by 4 bases and J by 4 bases, with 8 bases between them. The CDR3 covers 12 residues. CDR3 bases: TGTGCCAGTAGTAAACGGGGGTACGAGCAGTACTTC. Translating gives CASSKRGYEQYF. The full variable domain, its missing parts supplied by reference TRBV19 and TRBJ2-7, is DGGITQSPKYLFRKEGQNVTLSCEQNLNHDAMYWYRQDPGQGLRLIYYSQIVNDFQKGDIAEGYSVSREKKESFPLTVTSAQKNPTAFYLCASSKRGYEQYFGPGTRLTVT.

This rearrangement joins TRBV20-1 to TRBJ1-5, with TRBD1 as a possible D gene (6 bases). Germline assignment: CDR1 DFQATT and CDR2 SNEGSKA (reference sequence). CDR3 length: 10 residues. Trimming removed 6 bases at V and 6 bases at J, with 6 bases between. This CDR3 is CSAGGQPQHF. For the CDR3, the DNA is TGCAGTGCAGGGGGTCAGCCCCAGCATTTT.

The chain joins TRBV11-3 to TRBJ2-3; 12 positions match TRBD2. CDR3 size: 16 residues. The J segment lost 6 bases and the V segment lost 2 bases, leaving 6 bases of the junction unmatched. Germline loops: CDR1 SGHNT, CDR2 YENEEA. CDR3 sequence: CASSLLAGGPGDTQYF. The CDR3 DNA reads TGTGCCAGCAGCTTACTAGCGGGAGGGCCCGGGGATACGCAGTATTTT.

The J gene is TRBJ1-2, the V gene TRBV27, with D unresolved. The CDR3 is 13 residues long. Germline CDR1 is MNHEY and CDR2 is SMNVEV (reference sequence). V gave up 5 bases and J gave up 2 bases, with 9 bases separating them. This CDR3 reads CASSAHGNYGYTF. The CDR3, as DNA: TGTGCCAGCAGTGCGCATGGGAACTATGGCTACACCTTC.

This chain joins TRBV30 and TRBJ1-3; possible D gene TRBD1, 5 bases. The CDR3 is 11 amino acids. CDR1 GTSNPN and CDR2 SVGIG come from the germline V gene (reference sequence). Here the CDR3 reads CGGYSGNTIYF. The CDR3 nucleotides are TGTGGGGGCTACTCTGGAAACACCATATATTTT.

The V gene is TRBV7-3, the J gene TRBJ2-7, with 8 bases matching TRBD1. With V trimmed by 6 bases and J by 7 bases, 8 bases remained unmatched. Germline V gene sequence: CDR1 SGHTA, CDR2 FQGTGA. The CDR3 length is 13 residues. CDR3 residues: CASSPGGSEEQYF. The CDR3 DNA follows: TGTGCCAGCAGTCCAGGGGGCAGCGAGGAGCAGTACTTC.

The chain has TRBV28 and TRBJ1-3; TRBD1 is a possible D gene (5 bases). The V end was cut by 6 bases, the J end by 9 bases, with 18 bases between. CDR1 MDHEN and CDR2 SYDVKM come from the germline V gene. The CDR3 contains 14 residues. The CDR3 is CASRQTDQFSTIYF. As DNA, the CDR3 is TGTGCCAGCAGGCAGACAGACCAGTTCAGCACCATATATTTT. The entire variable domain, with the rest obtained from reference TRBV28 and TRBJ1-3, is as follows: DVKVTQSSRYLVKRTGEKVFLECVQDMDHENMFWYRQDPGLGLRLIYFSYDVKMKEKGDIPEGYSVSREKKERFSLILESASTNQTSMYLCASRQTDQFSTIYFGEGSWLTVV.

The V gene is TRBV28, the J gene TRBJ1-2; the D is unclear. The CDR3 totals 13 residues. V dropped 2 bases and J dropped 6 bases, with 10 bases sitting between them. Germline CDR1 and CDR2: MDHEN and SYDVKM. CDR3 DNA sequence: TGTGCCAGCAGTTTACGCCTAGGAGATGGCTACACCTTC. Translation: CASSLRLGDGYTF.

V and J are TRBV19 and TRBJ1-5; 8 bases match TRBD1. V gave up 9 bases and J gave up 6 bases; unmatched junction bases: 10. The CDR3 extends over 14 amino acids. CDR1 LNHDA and CDR2 SQIVND come from the germline V gene (reference sequence). The CDR3 loop is CASNQGAGGQPQHF. CDR3 coding DNA: TGTGCCAGCAACCAGGGGGCCGGAGGTCAGCCCCAGCATTTT.

This chain joins TRBV4-1 and TRBJ2-2; D is perhaps TRBD1 (6 bases). The CDR3 sequence is 19 residues long. Germline values: CDR1 MGHRA, CDR2 YSYEKL. The ends were cut back, 4 bases at V and 3 bases at J, with 24 bases in the middle. In DNA, the CDR3 is TGCGCCAGCAGCCCCCTTGTGTCAGGGGCGGTCGGGGACACCGGGGAGCTGTTTTTT. Translating gives CASSPLVSGAVGDTGELFF.

As concerns this clone: Other nucleotide sequences in the sample specify the same CDR3. The V call is TRBV15, the J call TRBJ2-7, with TRBD1 identical over 10 bases. CDR3 size: 15 residues. Trimming at V came to 0 bases and at J to 3 bases, leaving 2 bases not matched to a gene. The germline gives CDR1 LNHNV, CDR2 YYDKDF (reference sequence). This CDR3 is CATSREGQGIYEQYF. DNA for the CDR3: TGTGCCACCAGCAGAGAGGGACAGGGGATCTACGAGCAGTACTTC.

The V and J genes are TRBV10-3 and TRBJ2-3, with no clear D. Between the trimmed V and J ends, which lost 9 bases and 5 bases, there was a span of 18 bases. This CDR3 comprises 14 residues. Germline V gene lookup returns CDR1 ENHRY and CDR2 SYGVKD. CDR3 DNA: TGTGCCATAAGAAGGGATGATGCAGGAGATACGCAGTATTTT. Its translation: CAIRRDDAGDTQYF.

This chain uses TRBV24-1 with TRBJ2-3; TRBD2 matches at 8 bases. Germline V lookup: CDR1 KGHDR, CDR2 SFDVKD. The J segment lost 1 base and the V segment lost 12 bases, leaving 5 bases of the junction unmatched. CDR3 size: 13 residues. The CDR3 loop reads CAAGRGGTDTQYF. DNA for the CDR3: TGTGCCGCCGGGAGGGGGGGCACAGATACGCAGTATTTT.

The chain is built from TRBV20-1 and TRBJ2-1, with 9 bases fitting TRBD2. Unmatched junction bases numbered 9, after V lost 3 bases and J lost 9 bases. In germline, CDR1 is DFQATT, CDR2 SNEGSKA (reference sequence). The CDR3 has 14 amino acids. The CDR3 sequence: CSASSGLATREQFF. Here the CDR3 DNA reads TGCAGTGCTAGTTCGGGACTAGCAACCCGTGAGCAGTTCTTC.

The chain joins TRBV27 to TRBJ2-7; TRBD1 matches at 8 bases. Unmatched junction bases numbered 7, after V lost 6 bases and J lost 0 bases. The germline V gene has CDR1 MNHEY and CDR2 SMNVEV (reference sequence). The CDR3 totals 15 residues. The CDR3 protein is CASRPGTGFSYEQYF. CDR3 DNA sequence: TGTGCCAGCAGACCAGGGACAGGTTTCTCCTACGAGCAGTACTTC.

The genes are TRBV7-2 and TRBJ2-3; no firm D call. This CDR3 has 12 amino acids. CDR1 and CDR2 from the germline V gene are SGHTA and FQGNSA. V was trimmed by 0 bases and J by 4 bases, leaving 2 bases between them. The CDR3 bases are TGTGCCAGCAGCTTAGCCGCAGATACGCAGTATTTT. Its translation is CASSLAADTQYF.

This clone has a single count. CDR3 coding DNA: TGTGCCACCAGTGCGGTTTTCCCCTACGAGCAGTACTTC. Its translation is CATSAVFPYEQYF. The chain uses TRBV24-1 and TRBJ2-7; D is ambiguous. There are 13 residues in the CDR3. The germline V gene encodes CDR1 KGHDR and CDR2 SFDVKD. V was cut by 5 bases and J by 2 bases, with 9 bases left in between.

The DNA for the CDR3 is TGTGCCAGCAGCTTAAATACAGGGGGCGCCACTCTTAGCACAGATACGCAGTATTTT. It translates to CASSLNTGGATLSTDTQYF. The chain uses TRBV7-8 and TRBJ2-3, with 9 bases aligning to TRBD1. The CDR3 runs 19 residues. CDR1 and CDR2 (germline): SGHVS, FQNEAQ. V was clipped by 2 bases and J by 0 bases; unmatched bases: 12. The whole variable domain, remainder taken from reference TRBV7-8 and TRBJ2-3, is GAGVSQSPRYKVAKRGQDVALRCDPISGHVSLFWYQQALGQGPEFLTYFQNEAQLDKSGLPSDRFFAERPEGSVSTLKIQRTQQEDSAVYLCASSLNTGGATLSTDTQYFGPGTRLTVL.

The chain recombines TRBV15 with TRBJ1-5; 8 bases align to TRBD1. CDR1 and CDR2 (germline): LNHNV, YYDKDF (reference sequence). This CDR3 comprises 15 residues. V trimming: 2 bases; J trimming: 2 bases; junction bases outside the gene matches: 2. The CDR3 DNA reads TGTGCCACCAGCAGACAGGGACAGGGCAATCAGCCCCAGCATTTT. Protein product: CATSRQGQGNQPQHF.